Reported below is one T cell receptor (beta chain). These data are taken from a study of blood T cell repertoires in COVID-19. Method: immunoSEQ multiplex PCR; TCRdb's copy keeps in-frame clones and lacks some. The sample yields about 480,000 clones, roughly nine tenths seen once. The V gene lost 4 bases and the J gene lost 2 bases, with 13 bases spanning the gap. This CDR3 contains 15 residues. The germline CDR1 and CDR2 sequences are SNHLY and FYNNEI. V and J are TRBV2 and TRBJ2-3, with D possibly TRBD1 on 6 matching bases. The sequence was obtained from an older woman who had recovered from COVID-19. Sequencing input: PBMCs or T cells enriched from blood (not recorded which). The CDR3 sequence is CASSGGTGTTDTQYF. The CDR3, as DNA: TGTGCCAGCAGTGGCGGTACAGGGACCACAGATACGCAGTATTTT. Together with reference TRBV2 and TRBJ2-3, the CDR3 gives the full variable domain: EPEVTQTPSHQVTQMGQEVILRCVPISNHLYFYWYRQILGQKVEFLVSFYNNEISEKSEIFDDQFSVERPDGSNFTLKIRSTKLEDSAMYFCASSGGTGTTDTQYFGPGTRLTVL.